Included here is one TCR beta chain sequence, with context. V shed 2 bases and J shed 8 bases, with 27 bases lying between them. Germline V lookup: CDR1 SEHNR, CDR2 FQNEAQ (reference sequence). This CDR3 region has 18 residues. Using immunoSEQ multiplex PCR, the repertoire was profiled, and TCRdb retains in-frame clones only, with some absent. The data contain 10,000 to 15,000 clones, less than 75% of them singletons. These data belong to a study of sequential checkpoint blockade in melanoma. About the study: Patients were randomized 1:1 to nivolumab-then-ipilimumab or ipilimumab-then-nivolumab first-line. Both treatment sequences were followed by maintenance nivolumab.

Treatment reported: randomized to nivolumab then ipilimumab (arm A) or the reverse (arm B). Patients had received no earlier DNA-damaging chemotherapy. PBMC sorting kept live CD3+CD8+ cells without CD19 or CD56. This specimen was CD8+ T cells sorted from blood (inferred from file names), taken from a patient given nivolumab and ipilimumab in sequence. The V and J genes are TRBV7-9 and TRBJ1-2, with D possibly being TRBD1 (5 bases). The origin of this receptor is a human donor with melanoma. The chain's CDR3 is CASSLSGIGQGTAGGYTF. The CDR3 DNA reads as TGTGCCAGCAGCTTAAGTGGAATTGGGCAGGGAACGGCTGGCGGCTACACCTTC.